What follows is one TCR beta chain and its context. Antigen unknown. Autoimmune disease history or systemic immunosuppression was exclusionary. The sample originates from a study of OX40 agonist ivuxolimab in advanced cancers. Looking at the study overall: Past anti-PD-1, anti-PD-L1 or anti-CTLA-4 therapy was accepted, and 35% to 45% had received some.

Profiled with immunoSEQ multiplex PCR; TCRdb holds only in-frame clones, not every one. The sample holds tens of thousands of clones; about 91% are singletons and the top ten take over 0.35%. Points from the study as a whole: At 0.1 to 3.0 mg/kg and by week 6, CD4+ and CD8+ T cells in the blood had expanded clonally. Nonresponders, in some cases, also had low normalized T-cell clonal expansion.

Germline V CDR1 and CDR2: KGHSH, LQKENI. This CDR3 is built from 15 residues. Trimming left V 3 bases short and J 5 bases short, with 16 bases between. The sequencing used CD4+ or CD8+ T cells sorted from blood, collected in a trial of the OX40 agonist ivuxolimab. The chain joins TRBV18 to TRBJ2-5, with D possibly called TRBD1 or TRBD2 (7 bases each). The TCR comes from an adult with an advanced solid tumor such as melanoma, head and neck, liver or kidney cancer. The CDR3 here is CASSPQPAGQETQYF. Written as DNA, the CDR3 is TGTGCCAGCTCACCGCAGCCAGCGGGACAGGAGACCCAGTACTTC. Drawing the rest from reference TRBV18 and TRBJ2-5, the complete variable domain is NAGVMQNPRHLVRRRGQEARLRCSPMKGHSHVYWYRQLPEEGLKFMVYLQKENIIDESGMPKERFSAEFPKEGPSILRIQQVVRGDSAAYFCASSPQPAGQETQYFGPGTRLLVL.